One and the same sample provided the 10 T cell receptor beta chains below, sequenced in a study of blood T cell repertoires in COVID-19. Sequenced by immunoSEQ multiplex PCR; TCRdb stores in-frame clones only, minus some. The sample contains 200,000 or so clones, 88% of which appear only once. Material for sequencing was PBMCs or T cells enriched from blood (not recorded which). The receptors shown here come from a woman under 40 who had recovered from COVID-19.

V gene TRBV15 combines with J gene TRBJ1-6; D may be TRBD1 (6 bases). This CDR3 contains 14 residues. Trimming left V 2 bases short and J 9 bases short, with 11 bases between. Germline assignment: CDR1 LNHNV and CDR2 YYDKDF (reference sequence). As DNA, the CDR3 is TGTGCCACCAGCAGACAGACAGGATTTTCACCCCTCCACTTT. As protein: CATSRQTGFSPLHF.

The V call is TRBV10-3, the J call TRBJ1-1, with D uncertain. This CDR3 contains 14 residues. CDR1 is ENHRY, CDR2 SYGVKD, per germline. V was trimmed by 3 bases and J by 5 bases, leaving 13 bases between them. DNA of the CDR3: TGTGCCATCAGTGACGGAGGGCGGAATACTGAAGCTTTCTTT. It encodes CAISDGGRNTEAFF.

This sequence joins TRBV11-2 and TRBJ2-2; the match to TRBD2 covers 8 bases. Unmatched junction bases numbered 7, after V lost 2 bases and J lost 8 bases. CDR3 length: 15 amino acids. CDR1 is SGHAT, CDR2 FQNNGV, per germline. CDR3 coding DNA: TGTGCCAGCAGCTTATGGGGGGGACTAGTAGGGGAGCTGTTTTTT. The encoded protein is CASSLWGGLVGELFF.

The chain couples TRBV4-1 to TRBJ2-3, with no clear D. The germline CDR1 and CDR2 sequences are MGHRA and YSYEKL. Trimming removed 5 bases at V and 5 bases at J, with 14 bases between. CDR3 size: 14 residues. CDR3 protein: CASSGSRPGDTQYF. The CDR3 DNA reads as TGCGCCAGCAGCGGGTCCAGGCCCGGAGATACGCAGTATTTT.

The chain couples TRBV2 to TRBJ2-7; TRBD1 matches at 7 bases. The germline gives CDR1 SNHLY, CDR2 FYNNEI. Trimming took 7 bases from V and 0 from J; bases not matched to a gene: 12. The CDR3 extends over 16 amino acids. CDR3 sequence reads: CASKGYRGISSYEQYF. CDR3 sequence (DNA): TGTGCCAGCAAAGGGTACAGGGGCATAAGCTCCTACGAGCAGTACTTC. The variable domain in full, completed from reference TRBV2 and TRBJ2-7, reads EPEVTQTPSHQVTQMGQEVILRCVPISNHLYFYWYRQILGQKVEFLVSFYNNEISEKSEIFDDQFSVERPDGSNFTLKIRSTKLEDSAMYFCASKGYRGISSYEQYFGPGTRLTVT.

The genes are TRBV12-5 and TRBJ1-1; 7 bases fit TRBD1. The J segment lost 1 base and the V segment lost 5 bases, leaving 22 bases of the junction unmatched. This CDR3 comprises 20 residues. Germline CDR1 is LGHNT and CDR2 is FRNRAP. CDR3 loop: CASGPPLPPGQSHPNTEAFF. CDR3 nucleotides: TGTGCTAGTGGTCCCCCCTTACCACCGGGACAGAGCCACCCGAACACTGAAGCTTTCTTT.

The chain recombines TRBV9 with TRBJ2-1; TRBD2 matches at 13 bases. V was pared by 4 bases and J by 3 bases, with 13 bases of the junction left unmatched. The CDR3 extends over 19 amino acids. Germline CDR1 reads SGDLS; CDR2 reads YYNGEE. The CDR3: CASSPPRGLAGEIYNEQFF. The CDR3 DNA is TGTGCCAGCAGCCCCCCTCGAGGACTAGCGGGGGAGATCTACAATGAGCAGTTCTTC.

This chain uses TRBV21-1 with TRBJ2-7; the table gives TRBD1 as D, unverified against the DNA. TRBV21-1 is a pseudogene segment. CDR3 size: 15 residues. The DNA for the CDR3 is TGTGCCCGAAGGGGCTATCAATCTATTCCCTACGAGCAGTACTTC. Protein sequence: CARRGYQSIPYEQYF.

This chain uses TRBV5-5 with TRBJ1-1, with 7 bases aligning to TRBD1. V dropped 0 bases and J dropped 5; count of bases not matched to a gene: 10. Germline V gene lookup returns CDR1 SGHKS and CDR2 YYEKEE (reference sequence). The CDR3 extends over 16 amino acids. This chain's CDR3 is CASSLGTGITRTEAFF. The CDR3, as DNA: TGTGCCAGCAGCTTGGGGACAGGCATCACTCGGACTGAAGCTTTCTTT.

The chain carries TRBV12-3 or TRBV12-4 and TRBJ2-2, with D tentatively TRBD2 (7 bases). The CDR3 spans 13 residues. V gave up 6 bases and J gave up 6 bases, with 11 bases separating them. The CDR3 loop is CASRSGGAGELFF. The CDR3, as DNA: TGTGCCAGCAGATCGGGGGGCGCCGGGGAGCTGTTTTTT.